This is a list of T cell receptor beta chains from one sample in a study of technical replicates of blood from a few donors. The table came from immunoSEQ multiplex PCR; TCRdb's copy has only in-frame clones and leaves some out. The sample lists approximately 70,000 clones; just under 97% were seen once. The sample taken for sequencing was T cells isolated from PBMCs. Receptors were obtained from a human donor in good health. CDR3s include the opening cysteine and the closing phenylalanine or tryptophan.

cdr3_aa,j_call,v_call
CASSATSGQLYGYTF,TRBJ1-2,TRBV9
CASSLSAGGSGYTF,TRBJ1-2,TRBV7-3
CASSGQTQYF,TRBJ2-5,TRBV2
CSVEGGPGIYEQYF,TRBJ2-7,TRBV29-1
CASRVAGGADNEQFF,TRBJ2-1,TRBV2
CSVGTGRLNTEAFF,TRBJ1-1,TRBV29-1
CASSSIYEQYF,TRBJ2-7,TRBV7-9
CASSTQTGDTEAFF,TRBJ1-1,TRBV6-1
CASCRGTGNSPLHF,TRBJ1-6,TRBV6-5
CASSRPTGQNTEAFF,TRBJ1-1,TRBV4-1
CASSQDPGGAGYNEQFF,TRBJ2-1,TRBV4-1
CAISGGRSVSFGGYTF,TRBJ1-2,TRBV10-3
CASSLADRFTTHTGELFF,TRBJ2-2,TRBV11-3
CAITDNQPQHF,TRBJ1-5,TRBV10-3
CASSLPRALHEQYF,TRBJ2-7,TRBV28
CASSQIADTYEQYF,TRBJ2-7,TRBV5-6
CASSAPTSGGPWDEQFF,TRBJ2-1,TRBV9
CASSVQGALTEAFF,TRBJ1-1,TRBV2
CASSQAGGGRTDTQYF,TRBJ2-3,TRBV4-2
CASSMGPNRPQHF,TRBJ1-5,TRBV6-4
CASSHPQAEGYGYTF,TRBJ1-2,TRBV4-2
CASSSLGTGRIEGYTF,TRBJ1-2,TRBV19
CASSLGLVANTGELFF,TRBJ2-2,TRBV5-1
CASNTAGHTDTQYF,TRBJ2-3,TRBV5-8
CASHGQRNTGELFF,TRBJ2-2,TRBV4-1
CASSPLGQNSGANVLTF,TRBJ2-6,TRBV14
CAWSVPDRGLKRNYGYTF,TRBJ1-2,TRBV30
CASGQIGLAASTQYF,TRBJ2-3,TRBV14
CASSYPRDREDHTF,TRBJ1-2,TRBV6-6
CASSLRQGYGYTF,TRBJ1-2,TRBV28
CASSPPGLPYEQYF,TRBJ2-7,TRBV6-8
CASSQEGVNQPQHF,TRBJ1-5,TRBV2
CSLLRGMDTEAFF,TRBJ1-1,TRBV29-1
CASSAGGSYGYTF,TRBJ1-2,TRBV6-1
CASSINLGGADNSPLHF,TRBJ1-6,TRBV19
CASSLWQGAGGNTIYF,TRBJ1-3,TRBV7-6
CASSLEVTGGYEQYF,TRBJ2-7,TRBV5-1
CASSYFGKRGYEQYF,TRBJ2-7,TRBV6-6
CASSRGQYNSPLHF,TRBJ1-6,TRBV5-1